Detailed here is one T cell receptor beta chain. Trimming at V came to 3 bases and at J to 5 bases, leaving 9 bases not matched to a gene. The CDR3 extends over 15 amino acids. Germline V gene lookup returns CDR1 MNHNS and CDR2 SASEGT. Original handling: Reference gene primer amplification yielded estimated nucleated cell counts. Only in-frame clones appear in the TCRdb table, and some are missing; sequencing was by immunoSEQ multiplex PCR. From that table come the V and J calls and clone size; the DNA was used to work out D and trimming. Of roughly 190,000 clones listed, around nine tenths are singletons. The data are from a study of blood T cell repertoires in COVID-19. Study-level information: Spain, Italy and the United States supplied samples that represented acute and convalescent COVID-19. From T cells, B-cell-depleted T cells, or PBMCs came the material, which was cDNA or gDNA.

The material sequenced was peripheral blood. This clonotype was obtained from a man between 65 and 85 years old with acute or convalescent COVID-19. This sequence joins TRBV6-1 and TRBJ1-2, with 7 bases identical to TRBD1. The CDR3 loop reads CASSDGGTAFYGYTF. The CDR3 nucleotides are TGTGCCAGCAGTGATGGGGGGACAGCCTTTTATGGCTACACCTTC.